This TCR beta chain originates from a study of cytomegalovirus exposure and HLA in healthy donors. PCR employed 60 Vbeta and 13 Jbeta primers. Produced via immunoSEQ multiplex PCR; TCRdb's table is partial and in-frame only. In the table there are around 150,000 clones, 60% to 80% of which are singletons. V lost 5 bases, J lost 0 bases, and 11 bases lay in between. CDR1 is SGHAT and CDR2 is FQNNGV in the germline V gene. The CDR3 contains 14 residues. V and J are TRBV11-2 and TRBJ2-7, with a possible D match to TRBD2 (5 bases). This receptor was identified in a man aged 25-45 years in good health and CMV-seropositive. Sequenced input: PBMCs. In DNA, the CDR3 is TGTGCCAGCAGCCAGACGGGGTTCTCCTACGAGCAGTACTTC. Residues: CASSQTGFSYEQYF.